The T cell receptor (beta chain) under discussion was sequenced for a study of cytomegalovirus exposure and HLA in healthy donors. The PCR made use of 60 Vbeta and 13 Jbeta primers. Assay used: immunoSEQ multiplex PCR; TCRdb lists only in-frame clones, some missing. Of over 50,000 clones listed, roughly 83% are singletons. The V gene end was trimmed by 2 bases and the J gene end by 0 bases; junction bases not matched to a gene: 0. The germline V gene encodes CDR1 MNHEY and CDR2 SVGAGI. This CDR3 has 14 amino acids. Healthy donors of bone marrow made up the group. Broader study findings: With high specificity and sensitivity, the classifier reportedly diagnosed cytomegalovirus status. Most sequenced TCRs were rare (though some public TCRs occurred in many donors). Later analysis identified a missense DCLRE1C variant that was linked to TCR beta V- and J-gene trimming.

On this clone: What it binds is unknown.

The V call is TRBV6-5, the J call TRBJ1-2; the match to TRBD1 covers 7 bases. This sequence was found in a man aged 40-55 years in good health and CMV-seronegative. Specimen: PBMCs. This CDR3 reads CASSYTGANYGYTF. DNA of the CDR3: TGTGCCAGCAGTTACACAGGGGCTAACTATGGCTACACCTTC.